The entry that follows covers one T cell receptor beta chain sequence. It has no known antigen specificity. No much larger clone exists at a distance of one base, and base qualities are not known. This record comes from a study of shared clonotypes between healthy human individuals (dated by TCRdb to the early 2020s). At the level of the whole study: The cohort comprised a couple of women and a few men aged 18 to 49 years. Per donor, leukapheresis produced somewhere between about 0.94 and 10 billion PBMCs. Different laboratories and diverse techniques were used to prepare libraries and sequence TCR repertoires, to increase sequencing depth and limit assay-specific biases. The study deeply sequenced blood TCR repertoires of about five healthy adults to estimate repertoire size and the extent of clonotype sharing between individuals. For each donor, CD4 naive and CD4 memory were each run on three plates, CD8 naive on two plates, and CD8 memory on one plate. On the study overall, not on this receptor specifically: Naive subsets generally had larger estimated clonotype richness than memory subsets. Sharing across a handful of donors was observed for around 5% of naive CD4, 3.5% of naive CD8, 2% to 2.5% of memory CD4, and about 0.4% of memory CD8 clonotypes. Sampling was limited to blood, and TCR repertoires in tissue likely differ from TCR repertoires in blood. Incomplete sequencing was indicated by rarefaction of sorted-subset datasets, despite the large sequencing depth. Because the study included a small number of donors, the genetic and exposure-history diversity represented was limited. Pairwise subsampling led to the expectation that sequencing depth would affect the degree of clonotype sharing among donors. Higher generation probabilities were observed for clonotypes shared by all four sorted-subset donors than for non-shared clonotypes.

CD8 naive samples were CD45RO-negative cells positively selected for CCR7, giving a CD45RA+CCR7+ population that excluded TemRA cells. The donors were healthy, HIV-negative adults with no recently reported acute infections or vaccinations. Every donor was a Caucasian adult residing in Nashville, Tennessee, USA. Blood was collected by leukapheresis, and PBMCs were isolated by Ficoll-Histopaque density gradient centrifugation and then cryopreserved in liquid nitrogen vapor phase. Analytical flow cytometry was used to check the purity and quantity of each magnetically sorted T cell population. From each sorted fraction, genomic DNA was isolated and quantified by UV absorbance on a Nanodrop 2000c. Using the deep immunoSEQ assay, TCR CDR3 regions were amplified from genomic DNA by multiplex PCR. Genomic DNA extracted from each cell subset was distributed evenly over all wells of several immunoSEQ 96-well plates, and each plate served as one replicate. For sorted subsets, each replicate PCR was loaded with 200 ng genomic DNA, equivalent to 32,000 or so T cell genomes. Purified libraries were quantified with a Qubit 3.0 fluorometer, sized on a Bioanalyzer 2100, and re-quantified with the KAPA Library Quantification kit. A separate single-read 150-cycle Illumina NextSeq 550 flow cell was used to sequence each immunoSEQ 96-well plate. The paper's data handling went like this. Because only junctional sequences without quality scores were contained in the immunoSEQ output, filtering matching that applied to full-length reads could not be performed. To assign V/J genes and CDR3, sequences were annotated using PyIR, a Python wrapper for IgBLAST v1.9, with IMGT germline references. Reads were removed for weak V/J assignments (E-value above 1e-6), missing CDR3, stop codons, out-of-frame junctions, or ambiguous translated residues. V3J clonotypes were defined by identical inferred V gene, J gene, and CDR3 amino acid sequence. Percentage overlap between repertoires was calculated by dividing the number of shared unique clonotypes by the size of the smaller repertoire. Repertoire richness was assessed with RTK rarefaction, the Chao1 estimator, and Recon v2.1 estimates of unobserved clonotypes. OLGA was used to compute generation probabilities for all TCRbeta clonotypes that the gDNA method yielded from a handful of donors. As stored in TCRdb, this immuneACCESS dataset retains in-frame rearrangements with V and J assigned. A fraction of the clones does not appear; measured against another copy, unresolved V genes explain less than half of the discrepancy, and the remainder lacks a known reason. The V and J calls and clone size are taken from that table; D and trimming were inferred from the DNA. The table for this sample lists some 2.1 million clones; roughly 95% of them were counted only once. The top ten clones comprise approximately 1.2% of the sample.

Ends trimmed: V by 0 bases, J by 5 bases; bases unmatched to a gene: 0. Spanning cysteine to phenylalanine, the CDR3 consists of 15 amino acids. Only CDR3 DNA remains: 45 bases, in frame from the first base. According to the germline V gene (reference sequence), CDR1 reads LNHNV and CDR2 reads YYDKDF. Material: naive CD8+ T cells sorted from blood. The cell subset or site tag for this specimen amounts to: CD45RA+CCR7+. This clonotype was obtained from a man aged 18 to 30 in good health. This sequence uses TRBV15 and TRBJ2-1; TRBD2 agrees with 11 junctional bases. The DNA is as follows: TGTGCCACCAGCAGAGAGACTAGCGGGAACAATGAGCAGTTCTTC. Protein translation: CATSRETSGNNEQFF. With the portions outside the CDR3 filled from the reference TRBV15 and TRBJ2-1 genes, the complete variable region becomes DAMVIQNPRYQVTQFGKPVTLSCSQTLNHNVMYWYQQKSSQAPKLLFHYYDKDFNNEADTPDNFQSRRPNTSFCFLDIRSPGLGDTAMYLCATSRETSGNNEQFFGPGTRLTVL.